The source of this T cell receptor (beta chain) is a study of CD8+CD57+ T cells in acquired aplastic anemia. Study findings and constraints: It was found that under 30 CD8+ CDR3 sequences were shared between patients and controls.

Patients selected for sequencing had displayed CD8+CD57+ cell expansion by flow cytometry. The diagnosis in all patients was severe acquired aplastic anemia. At blood sampling, none of the patients had yet received therapy. This CDR3 region has 12 residues. Trimming removed 2 bases at V and 4 bases at J, with 6 bases between. Germline V gives CDR1 DFQATT, CDR2 SNEGSKA (reference sequence). The template used for profiling TCR beta VDJ and CDR3 was genomic DNA. MiXCR, applied by TCRdb to the reads, yields one record per CDR3 protein. This table has about 200,000 distinct CDR3 sequences, 65% appearing once. The table lists this clonotype with a few counts. The antigen is undetermined.

This clonotype was obtained from a human donor with aplastic anemia. Sequenced sample: sorted CD4+, CD8+, or CD8+CD57+ T cells (not recorded which) from PBMCs. This chain joins TRBV20-1 and TRBJ2-1; no definite D call. DNA of the CDR3: TGCAGTGCTAGACGCAGGTACAATGAGCAGTTCTTC. This encodes CSARRRYNEQFF.